A selection of T cell receptor beta chains follows, all from one sample in a study of T cells and Merkel cell carcinoma outcomes. Assay: immunoSEQ multiplex PCR; the TCRdb copy retains only in-frame clones and omits some. Of about 3,000 clones listed, around 97% are singletons. The sample comprised tumor tissue from Merkel cell carcinoma. These receptor sequences come from a human donor with Merkel cell carcinoma. The CDR3 runs from the conserved cysteine through the conserved F or W. D genes are given only for firm matches. The size field is filled for only some rows; it gives once, few, many or a size class.

>TRBJ1-2|TRBV7-9|.|.
CASSFDGNYGYTF
TGTGCCAGCAGCTTTGACGGGAACTATGGCTACACCTTC
>TRBJ1-2|TRBV11-1|.|.
CASSLGQASTYGYTF
TGTGCCAGCAGCTTAGGACAGGCTTCTACTTATGGCTACACCTTC
>TRBJ2-7|TRBV7-6|.|TRBD1
CASSLAGTASYEQYF
TGTGCCAGCAGCTTAGCAGGGACAGCGAGCTACGAGCAGTACTTC
>TRBJ1-4|TRBV6-1|.|.
CASREGAGFEKLFF
TGTGCCAGCAGGGAAGGGGCGGGGTTTGAAAAACTGTTTTTT
>TRBJ2-1|TRBV19|.|.
CATSLYNEQFF
TGTGCCACCTCCCTATACAATGAGCAGTTCTTC
>TRBJ1-3|TRBV7-2|once|.
CASSLSRGAGNTIYF
TGTGCCAGCAGCTTATCCAGGGGAGCCGGAAACACCATATATTTT
>TRBJ2-7|TRBV21-1|.|.
CASSTSWTFFYEQYF
TGTGCCAGCAGCACCTCATGGACTTTTTTCTACGAGCAGTACTTC
>TRBJ1-1|TRBV7-8|.|TRBD1
CAGTTGVAGTEAFF
TGTGCCGGAACGACAGGGGTTGCAGGCACTGAAGCTTTCTTT
>TRBJ2-6|TRBV5-4|.|.
CASSPTILGANVLTF
TGTGCCAGCAGCCCTACAATCTTGGGGGCCAACGTCCTGACTTTC
>TRBJ2-7|TRBV7-8|.|.
CASSLQGYGSYEQYF
TGTGCCAGCAGCTTACAGGGGTATGGCTCCTACGAGCAGTACTTC
>TRBJ1-1|TRBV5-1|.|.
CASSLGAQNTEAFF
TGCGCCAGCAGCTTGGGTGCACAGAACACTGAAGCTTTCTTT
>TRBJ2-1|TRBV19|.|.
CASSNPRRATNLYNEQFF
TGTGCCAGTAGTAACCCCCGGAGGGCTACTAATCTCTACAATGAGCAGTTCTTC
>TRBJ1-2|TRBV5-8|.|TRBD1
CASSLGGGRDRVAGYTF
TGTGCCAGCAGCTTGGGAGGTGGCCGGGACAGGGTGGCAGGCTACACCTTC
>TRBJ1-3|TRBV7-9|.|.
CTSSLGQIGNTIYF
TGTACCAGCAGCTTAGGCCAGATTGGAAACACCATATATTTT
>TRBJ1-1|TRBV19|.|TRBD1
CASSLRPGTGGTEAFF
TGTGCCAGTAGTCTTCGTCCCGGGACAGGGGGCACTGAAGCTTTCTTT
>TRBJ1-5|TRBV19|.|.
CASSPDRNQPQHF
TGTGCCAGTAGTCCGGACAGAAATCAGCCCCAGCATTTT
>TRBJ2-1|TRBV11-1|.|.
CASSPPNDNEQFF
TGTGCCAGCAGCCCACCCAACGACAATGAGCAGTTCTTC
>TRBJ1-3|TRBV10-3|.|TRBD1
CAISDLQGSVSGNTIYF
TGTGCCATCAGTGACCTACAGGGGTCTGTATCTGGAAACACCATATATTTT
>TRBJ2-7|TRBV2|.|.
CASSPGLEQYF
TGTGCCAGTTCGCCGGGATTGGAGCAGTACTTC
>TRBJ1-2|TRBV7-9|.|TRBD1
CASSLSQGGLGGYTF
TGTGCCAGCAGCTTATCGCAGGGGGGCTTAGGTGGCTACACCTTC
>TRBJ1-1|TRBV14|.|.
CASSPGGNTEAFF
TGTGCCAGCAGCCCCGGGGGCAACACTGAAGCTTTCTTT
>TRBJ1-1|TRBV7-8|.|.
CASSFPGTANTEAFF
TGTGCCAGCAGCTTCCCCGGGACGGCGAACACTGAAGCTTTCTTT
>TRBJ2-1|TRBV7-8|.|TRBD2
CASSFFAAPRGDEQFF
TGTGCCAGCAGCTTTTTTGCAGCCCCGCGGGGGGATGAGCAGTTCTTC
>TRBJ1-2|TRBV27|once|TRBD1
CASSQGTGGNYGYTF
TGTGCCAGCAGTCAGGGGACAGGGGGTAACTATGGCTACACCTTC
>TRBJ1-4|TRBV7-2|.|.
CASSQPGTAGARAKLFF
TGTGCCAGCAGCCAACCGGGGACCGCGGGGGCGCGGGCGAAACTGTTTTTT
>TRBJ2-2|TRBV9|.|TRBD2
CASSVARLAATGELFF
TGTGCCAGCAGCGTAGCTAGGCTAGCGGCTACCGGGGAGCTGTTTTTT
>TRBJ1-1|TRBV7-9|.|.
CASSPRGGRLEAFF
TGTGCCAGCAGCCCACGGGGGGGGCGTCTTGAAGCTTTCTTT
>TRBJ1-1|TRBV7-2|.|.
CASSLVLLDDTEAFF
TGTGCCAGCAGCTTGGTCCTTCTGGACGACACTGAAGCTTTCTTT
>TRBJ2-2|TRBV4-2|.|TRBD2
CASSQRTSGGAVTGELFF
TGTGCCAGCAGCCAACGGACTAGCGGGGGGGCCGTCACCGGGGAGCTGTTTTTT
>TRBJ1-1|TRBV18|once|TRBD1
CASSPHRTGNTEAFF
TGTGCCAGCTCACCACACAGGACAGGGAACACTGAAGCTTTCTTT
>TRBJ2-3|TRBV5-1|.|.
CASSRSTDTQYF
TGCGCCAGCAGCCGTAGCACAGATACGCAGTATTTT
>TRBJ2-5|TRBV6-6|.|.
CASSYGETQYF
TGTGCCAGCAGTTACGGGGAGACCCAGTACTTC
>TRBJ1-4|TRBV4-1|.|.
CASSRAFNEKLFF
TGCGCCAGCAGCCGGGCATTTAATGAAAAACTGTTTTTT
>TRBJ1-4|TRBV29-1|.|.
CSVKFSGGALNEKLFF
TGCAGCGTTAAATTTTCGGGGGGGGCCCTTAATGAAAAACTGTTTTTT
>TRBJ1-3|TRBV4-2|.|.
CASSQDRGAGNTIYF
TGTGCCAGCAGCCAAGATCGCGGAGCAGGAAACACCATATATTTT
>TRBJ2-3|TRBV2|.|TRBD2
CASSSGGGSGGTDTQYF
TGTGCCAGCAGTTCGGGAGGGGGTAGCGGGGGCACAGATACGCAGTATTTT
>TRBJ2-2|TRBV27|.|.
CASSFGGPGELFF
TGTGCCAGCAGTTTTGGGGGTCCTGGGGAGCTGTTTTTT
>TRBJ2-7|TRBV13|.|TRBD2
CASSLSGSSYEQYF
TGTGCCAGCAGCTTAAGCGGGAGCTCCTACGAGCAGTACTTC
>TRBJ1-1|TRBV14|.|TRBD1
CASKDRVNTEAFF
TGTGCCAGCAAGGACAGGGTGAACACTGAAGCTTTCTTT
>TRBJ1-2|TRBV6-5|.|TRBD1
CASSSPQGTGYGYTF
TGTGCCAGCAGTTCCCCCCAGGGGACAGGGTACGGCTACACCTTC
>TRBJ1-5|TRBV28|.|.
CASSLSYSFNQPQHF
TGTGCCAGCAGTTTATCCTACAGTTTTAATCAGCCCCAGCATTTT
>TRBJ2-3|TRBV29-1|.|TRBD2
CSVAAGVGTDTQYF
TGCAGCGTTGCTGCGGGGGTCGGCACAGATACGCAGTATTTT
>TRBJ1-1|TRBV9|.|TRBD1
CASSVGSGGTEAFF
TGTGCCAGCAGCGTAGGGTCAGGGGGCACTGAAGCTTTCTTT
>TRBJ2-1|TRBV7-9|once|.
CAIPFTGISYNEQFF
TGTGCCATCCCGTTTACAGGGATCTCCTACAATGAGCAGTTCTTC
>TRBJ1-2|TRBV14|once|.
CASSHREKFSYGYTF
TGTGCCAGCAGCCACCGGGAAAAATTTTCCTATGGCTACACCTTC